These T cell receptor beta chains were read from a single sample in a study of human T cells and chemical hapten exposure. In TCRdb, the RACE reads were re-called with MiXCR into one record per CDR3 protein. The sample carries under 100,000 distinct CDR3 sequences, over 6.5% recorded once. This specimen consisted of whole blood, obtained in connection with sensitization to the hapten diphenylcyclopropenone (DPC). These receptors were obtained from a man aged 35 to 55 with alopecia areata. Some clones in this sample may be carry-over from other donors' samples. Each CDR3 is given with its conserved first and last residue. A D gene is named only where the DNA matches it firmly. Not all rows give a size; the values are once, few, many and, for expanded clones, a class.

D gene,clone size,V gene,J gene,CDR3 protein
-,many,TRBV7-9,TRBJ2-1,CASSLAFYNEQFF
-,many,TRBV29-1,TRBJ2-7,CSAQGRLYEQYF
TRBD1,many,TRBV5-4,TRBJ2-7,CASRVTGTEYEQYF
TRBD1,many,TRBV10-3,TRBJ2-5,CAIRGQTQETQYF
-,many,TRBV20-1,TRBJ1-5,CSAENRVESNQPQHF
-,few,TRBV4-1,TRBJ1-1,CASRLGGLTTEAFF
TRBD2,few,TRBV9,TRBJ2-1,CASSPHTSGGNEQFF
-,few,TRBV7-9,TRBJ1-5,CASSSRGGNQPQHF
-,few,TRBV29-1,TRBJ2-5,CSVQRGQETQYF
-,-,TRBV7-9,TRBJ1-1,CASSYEATGGEAFF
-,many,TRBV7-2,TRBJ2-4,CASSPRGTGYGIQYF
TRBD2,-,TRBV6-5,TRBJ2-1,CASRGTSTRGEQFF
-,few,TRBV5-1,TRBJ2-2,CASSLGAVNTGELFF
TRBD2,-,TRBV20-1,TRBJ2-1,CSAHGTSGHYNEQFF
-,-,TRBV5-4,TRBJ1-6,CASSSSDVSSPLHF
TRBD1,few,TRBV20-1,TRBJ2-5,CSAPGQGLETQYF
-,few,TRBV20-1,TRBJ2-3,CSARDLRGHSFVDTQYF
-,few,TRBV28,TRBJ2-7,CASSLVPTAWSEQYF
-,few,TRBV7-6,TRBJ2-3,CASSGRGTSTDTQYF
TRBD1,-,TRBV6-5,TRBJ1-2,CASSLNLGIGTGNGYTF
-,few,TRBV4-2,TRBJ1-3,CASSQAQGRSSGNTIYF
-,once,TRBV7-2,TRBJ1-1,CASTPQALGTEAFF
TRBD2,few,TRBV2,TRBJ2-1,CASSVEREKFF
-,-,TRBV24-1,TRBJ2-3,CATSTGAGDTQYF
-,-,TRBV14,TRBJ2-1,CASSQDQIVAGYNEQFF
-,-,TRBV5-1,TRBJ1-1,CASSIQGWSTEAFF
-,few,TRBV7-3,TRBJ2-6,CASRNTGSSGANVLTF
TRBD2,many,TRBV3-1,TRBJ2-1,CASSQGGLAGGEQFF